A single count supports the clone carrying this TCR beta chain. The method was immunoSEQ multiplex PCR; TCRdb's version includes in-frame clones alone and lacks a portion of them. Here the sample spans about 250,000 clones, about 89% being singletons. The sample originates from a study of blood T cell repertoires in COVID-19. Overall study: COVID-19 samples, acute and convalescent, were from the United States, Italy and Spain. Sources were T cells, B-cell-depleted T cells, or PBMCs; the material itself was cDNA or gDNA.

V was shortened by 3 bases and J by 2 bases, with 16 bases between the two germline ends. The CDR3 has 16 residues. The germline gives CDR1 LNHDA, CDR2 SQIVND (reference sequence). Cohorts were determined from participant-reported clinical history. The chain uses TRBV19 and TRBJ1-2; D unclear. Sequences were obtained from PBMCs or T cells enriched from blood (not recorded which). The TCR was taken from a young woman who had recovered from COVID-19. CDR3 sequence: CASSIGRFIGNYGYTF. In DNA, the CDR3 is TGTGCCAGTAGTATTGGTCGCTTTATCGGGAACTATGGCTACACCTTC.